These 14 T cell receptor beta chains came from one sample sequenced in a study of T cells in Graves' hyperthyroidism and ophthalmopathy. Regions amplified from RNA transcripts were the TCR beta CDR3 regions. When the TCR CDR3 underwent first-round RT-PCR, the HTBI primer set was used. Via MiXCR, TCRdb re-called the multiplex PCR reads, giving one row per CDR3 protein. The sample includes about 560,000 distinct CDR3 sequences, 16% of them seen just once. Sequencing input: blood. The source of these receptors is a woman between 18 and 29 years old with Graves' hyperthyroidism.

This clonotype was counted only a few times. The V and J genes are TRBV9 and TRBJ1-1; no definite D call. Trimming took 0 bases from V and 5 from J, leaving 14 bases between them. The V gene's germline CDR1 is SGDLS and CDR2 YYNGEE. The CDR3 runs 15 residues. For the CDR3, the DNA is TGTGCCAGCAGCGTAGATGAACGCGGTAGTACTGAAGCTTTCTTT. Translated, it gives CASSVDERGSTEAFF.

This clonotype came up a few times. The chain employs TRBV10-2 and TRBJ2-7; D uncertain. The V and J ends lost 0 bases and 6 bases respectively, with 9 bases between them. The CDR3 has 13 amino acids. Germline CDR1 and CDR2: WSHSY and SAAADI. For the CDR3, the DNA is TGCGCCAGCAGTGAGTCTTGGGGTAGCGAGCAGTACTTC. This codes for CASSESWGSEQYF.

This clonotype was found a few times. This sequence joins TRBV12-3 or TRBV12-4 and TRBJ1-5, with TRBD1 matching over 8 bases. This CDR3 has 15 amino acids. The junction had 8 bases not matched to a gene; V was cut back by 3 bases and J by 7 bases. The CDR3 loop is CASSFSGGVGQPQHF. The DNA for the CDR3 is TGTGCCAGCAGTTTCTCAGGGGGCGTCGGACAGCCCCAGCATTTT.

This clonotype came up once. The chain uses TRBV28 and TRBJ2-7; D is perhaps TRBD1 or TRBD2 (5 bases each). Trimming removed 4 bases at V and 2 bases at J, with 21 bases between. The germline gives CDR1 MDHEN, CDR2 SYDVKM. This CDR3 has 17 amino acids. CDR3 DNA: TGTGCCAGCAGTTCCCGGGACCTCCCAAGCAAGGCCTACGAGCAGTACTTC. It yields the protein CASSSRDLPSKAYEQYF. Complete variable domain (other parts from reference TRBV28 and TRBJ2-7): DVKVTQSSRYLVKRTGEKVFLECVQDMDHENMFWYRQDPGLGLRLIYFSYDVKMKEKGDIPEGYSVSREKKERFSLILESASTNQTSMYLCASSSRDLPSKAYEQYFGPGTRLTVT.

The chain joins TRBV20-1 to TRBJ2-7; D is tentatively TRBD1 or TRBD2 (5 bases each). V was pared by 6 bases and J by 2 bases, with 17 bases between. CDR1 is DFQATT, CDR2 SNEGSKA, per germline (reference sequence). This CDR3 is 14 amino acids long. The chain's CDR3 is CSAARDLGAYEQYF. The DNA for the CDR3 is TGCAGTGCAGCCAGGGACCTCGGGGCCTACGAGCAGTACTTC.

The rearrangement uses TRBV12-3 or TRBV12-4 and TRBJ1-2; possibly TRBD1 for D (5 bases). This CDR3 region has 14 residues. The germline V and J ends were trimmed by 2 bases and 4 bases, with 11 bases remaining between them. The CDR3 DNA is TGTGCCAGCAGTTTAATAGGTGGGACCTATGGCTACACCTTC. Protein sequence: CASSLIGGTYGYTF.

This chain links TRBV10-1 with TRBJ2-1; 11 bases match TRBD1. Germline CDR1 and CDR2: WNHNN and SYGVQD (reference sequence). This CDR3 contains 14 residues. The V and J ends lost 6 bases and 8 bases, in that order; junction bases with no gene match: 6. CDR3 region: CASSGTGGRDEQFF. The CDR3 DNA is TGCGCCAGCAGCGGGACAGGGGGTAGGGATGAGCAGTTCTTC.

This clonotype occurred many times. DNA for the CDR3: TGTGCCAGCAGTTTCCGGGACAGGGGAGCGGCTCAGCCCCAGCATTTT. This sequence encodes CASSFRDRGAAQPQHF. The chain joins TRBV28 to TRBJ1-5, with 10 bases lining up with TRBD1. The germline V gene encodes CDR1 MDHEN and CDR2 SYDVKM. Trimming at V came to 3 bases and at J to 6 bases, leaving 8 bases not matched to a gene. The CDR3 covers 16 residues.

This clonotype came up many times. The rearrangement uses TRBV12-3 or TRBV12-4 and TRBJ2-3; D is unclear. V was cut by 3 bases and J by 4 bases, with 11 bases left in between. The CDR3 consists of 14 residues. For the CDR3, the DNA is TGTGCCAGCAGTTTGAGACCCAAGGCAGATACGCAGTATTTT. Encoded protein: CASSLRPKADTQYF.

This clonotype has only a few counts. The CDR3: CASSQDPRTDYGYTF. Written as DNA, the CDR3 is TGCGCCAGCAGCCAAGATCCTCGGACGGACTATGGCTACACCTTC. This chain connects TRBV4-3 to TRBJ1-2; no firm D call. From germline, CDR1 is LGHNA and CDR2 YSLEER. This CDR3 comprises 15 residues. Trimming shortened V by 0 bases and J by 3 bases, and 11 bases separated the two germline ends.

This clonotype was found many times. The chain links TRBV15 to TRBJ1-2; 7 bases agree with TRBD1. CDR3 size: 14 residues. Germline-derived CDR1 and CDR2 are LNHNV and YYDKDF (reference sequence). V dropped 4 bases and J dropped 5; count of bases not matched to a gene: 7. The CDR3 here is CATSIRTGAYGYTF. The CDR3 bases are TGTGCCACCAGCATAAGGACAGGCGCATATGGCTACACCTTC.

This chain connects TRBV30 to TRBJ1-3; the D is unclear. CDR1 and CDR2 (germline): GTSNPN, SVGIG (reference sequence). Trimming removed 5 bases at V and 3 bases at J, with 11 bases between. CDR3 length: 13 residues. The CDR3 DNA follows: TGTGCCTGGCGACCCCAGGTTGGAAACACCATATATTTT. Amino acid sequence: CAWRPQVGNTIYF.

The sample holds many counts of this clonotype. The genes are TRBV20-1 and TRBJ1-1; a possible D gene is TRBD1 (6 bases). V was cut by 4 bases and J by 10 bases, with 13 bases left in between. Germline V CDR1 and CDR2: DFQATT, SNEGSKA (reference sequence). This CDR3 spans 11 amino acids. Here the CDR3 DNA reads TGCAGTGCTACCATTCTGGGGGCAGCTTTCTTT. This codes for CSATILGAAFF.

This clonotype was seen ten or more times. This chain joins TRBV2 and TRBJ2-3; the D is unclear. In germline, CDR1 is SNHLY, CDR2 FYNNEI. The CDR3 extends over 12 amino acids. V was pared by 10 bases and J by 2 bases, with 10 bases between. DNA for the CDR3: TGTGCCACACAAGTTTCCACAGATACGCAGTATTTT. Translating it yields CATQVSTDTQYF.